Listed here are 32 T cell receptor beta chains from one sample, sequenced in a study of blood T cell repertoires in COVID-19. The assay was immunoSEQ multiplex PCR, and TCRdb's table has in-frame clones only and misses some. The sample has 200,000 to 250,000 clones; 65% to 90% are singletons. The sequencing input was peripheral blood. Receptors originate from a woman aged 45-65 years with acute or convalescent COVID-19.

The chain carries TRBV23-1 and TRBJ1-1; a weak D match, TRBD1 (5 bases). TRBV23-1 is placed among ORFs of uncertain function. V shed 3 bases and J shed 11 bases, with 22 bases lying between them. The CDR3 is 15 amino acids. The CDR3 DNA is TGCGCCAGCAGTCAGTTCTCCGGGACTAAGGGACTGGCTTTCTTT. As protein: CASSQFSGTKGLAFF.

The chain couples TRBV5-1 to TRBJ2-3, with 9 bases lining up with TRBD2. Per the germline V gene, CDR1 is SGHRS and CDR2 is YFSETQ. The CDR3 sequence is 15 residues long. The J segment lost 3 bases and the V segment lost 0 bases, leaving 2 bases of the junction unmatched. Here the CDR3 reads CASSLGTSATDTQYF. CDR3 coding DNA: TGCGCCAGCAGCTTGGGGACTAGCGCTACAGATACGCAGTATTTT.

The chain uses TRBV18 and TRBJ1-1; 7 bases are shared with TRBD1. CDR1 and CDR2 (germline): KGHSH, LQKENI. The CDR3 length is 14 residues. V was pared by 6 bases and J by 4 bases, with 8 bases of the junction left unmatched. The CDR3 DNA reads as TGTGCCAGCTCCCCTGACAGGGCTAGCACTGAAGCTTTCTTT. It yields the protein CASSPDRASTEAFF.

V usage is TRBV7-9 and J usage is TRBJ1-2, with TRBD1 as a possible D gene (6 bases). The CDR3 extends over 14 amino acids. From germline, CDR1 is SEHNR and CDR2 FQNEAQ (reference sequence). With 5 bases removed from V and 3 bases from J, the gap between germline ends came to 13 bases. In DNA form, the CDR3 reads TGTGCCAGCAGCCAAACACCAGGGGACTATGGCTACACCTTC. The encoded protein is CASSQTPGDYGYTF.

This clone was recorded once. The chain links TRBV2 to TRBJ2-5, with a tentative D call TRBD2 (5 bases). CDR3 size: 13 residues. The germline gives CDR1 SNHLY, CDR2 FYNNEI. Deletions cut 6 bases from V and 3 bases from J, with 11 bases between. CDR3 in amino acids: CASRSGPKETQYF. The CDR3 DNA is TGTGCCAGCAGAAGCGGACCTAAAGAGACCCAGTACTTC.

This chain uses TRBV5-1 with TRBJ2-3; 7 positions agree with TRBD1. Germline-derived CDR1 and CDR2 are SGHRS and YFSETQ. V shed 4 bases, J shed 0 bases, and the junction held 5 bases outside the gene matches. The CDR3 covers 15 residues. The CDR3 region is CASSEGQFSTDTQYF. Written as DNA, the CDR3 is TGCGCCAGCAGCGAGGGACAGTTTAGCACAGATACGCAGTATTTT.

V usage is TRBV7-9 and J usage is TRBJ1-1; D is perhaps TRBD1 (5 bases). Germline V gene data show CDR1 as SEHNR and CDR2 as FQNEAQ (reference sequence). Trimming stripped 0 bases from V and 5 bases from J, with 16 bases between. The CDR3 consists of 16 residues. The CDR3 protein is CASSLAPDRGGTEAFF. CDR3 nucleotide sequence: TGTGCCAGCAGCTTAGCGCCCGACAGAGGAGGGACTGAAGCTTTCTTT.

CDR3 in amino acids: CASSPGQPSTDTQYF. In DNA, the CDR3 is TGCGCCAGCAGCCCGGGACAGCCGAGCACAGATACGCAGTATTTT. This sequence joins TRBV5-1 and TRBJ2-3; 7 bases match TRBD1. Germline V gene data show CDR1 as SGHRS and CDR2 as YFSETQ. With V trimmed by 4 bases and J by 0 bases, 5 bases remained unmatched. This CDR3 is 15 amino acids long.

This clone was recorded many times. V gene TRBV7-9 combines with J gene TRBJ2-1; D is perhaps TRBD1 (6 bases). CDR1 is SEHNR and CDR2 is FQNEAQ in the germline V gene (reference sequence). The CDR3 loop spans 13 amino acids. V lost 0 bases to trimming and J lost 7 bases, with 7 bases between them. CDR3 bases: TGTGCCAGCAGCTTAGCGGGGGCGAATGAGCAGTTCTTC. It encodes CASSLAGANEQFF.

V gene TRBV30 combines with J gene TRBJ2-1; TRBD2 is a possible D gene (5 bases). Per the germline V gene, CDR1 is GTSNPN and CDR2 is SVGIG (reference sequence). Trimming removed 4 bases from V and 0 bases from J, with 10 bases in between. There are 14 residues in the CDR3. This CDR3 is CAWTGTYSYNEQFF. The CDR3 DNA reads TGTGCCTGGACGGGAACATACTCCTACAATGAGCAGTTCTTC.

The chain is built from TRBV21-1 and TRBJ2-2; TRBD1 reflects the table's D call only, with no check against the DNA. TRBV21-1 is reported as a pseudogene. The CDR3 has 15 residues. CDR3 nucleotides: TGTGCCAGCAGCAAAGCGAGGGACAGGGACGGGGAGCTGTTTTTT. Translation: CASSKARDRDGELFF.

V and J are TRBV7-8 and TRBJ2-7, with no clear D. V was clipped by 2 bases and J by 4 bases, with 15 bases between them. The germline V gene has CDR1 SGHVS and CDR2 FQNEAQ. The CDR3 extends over 15 amino acids. The CDR3 region is CASSLFFVSGYEQYF. The DNA for the CDR3 is TGTGCCAGCAGCTTATTCTTCGTCTCCGGGTACGAGCAGTACTTC.

The chain combines TRBV5-4 with TRBJ2-6; possibly TRBD1 for D (5 bases). The V end lost 2 bases, the J end lost 4 bases, and 10 bases lay between the germline ends. The CDR3 loop spans 15 amino acids. Per the germline V gene, CDR1 is SGHNT and CDR2 is YYREEE (reference sequence). CDR3 protein: CASSFPGSGANVLTF. The CDR3 bases are TGTGCCAGCAGCTTCCCAGGGTCCGGGGCCAACGTCCTGACTTTC. Using reference TRBV5-4 and TRBJ2-6 for the parts outside the CDR3, the full variable domain is ETGVTQSPTHLIKTRGQQVTLRCSSQSGHNTVSWYQQALGQGPQFIFQYYREEENGRGNFPPRFSGLQFPNYSSELNVNALELDDSALYLCASSFPGSGANVLTFGAGSRLTVL.

The gene calls are TRBV9 and TRBJ2-1, with TRBD2 identical over 11 bases. CDR1 SGDLS and CDR2 YYNGEE come from the germline V gene. This CDR3 is 16 amino acids long. Trimming removed 2 bases from V and 6 bases from J; junction bases left unmatched: 7. CDR3 in DNA: TGTGCCAGCAGCGTGGTGGGGACTAGCGGATTCAATGAGCAGTTCTTC. Translating gives CASSVVGTSGFNEQFF.

J is TRBJ2-5 and V is TRBV27; 10 nucleotides align to TRBD2. V lost 0 bases and J lost 5; bases outside the gene matches: 3. CDR1 and CDR2 from the germline V gene are MNHEY and SMNVEV (reference sequence). The CDR3 is made up of 15 amino acids. CDR3 nucleotides: TGTGCCAGCAGTTTATCGGGGACTAGCGCGGAGACCCAGTACTTC. Translation: CASSLSGTSAETQYF.

V is TRBV3-1 (or the pseudogene TRBV3-2) and J is TRBJ1-5; no definite D call. The CDR3 loop spans 14 amino acids. Germline V gives CDR1 LGHDT, CDR2 YNNKEL (reference sequence). Deletions cut 5 bases from V and 6 bases from J, with 14 bases between. The CDR3, as DNA: TGTGCCAGCAGCAAACGGAGTGGAGGTCAGCCCCAGCATTTT. Protein: CASSKRSGGQPQHF.

The chain couples TRBV9 to TRBJ2-1; possibly TRBD2 for D (6 bases). Trimming removed 4 bases from V and 0 bases from J, with 14 bases in between. CDR1 and CDR2 from the germline V gene are SGDLS and YYNGEE. The CDR3 consists of 16 residues. Written as DNA, the CDR3 is TGTGCCAGCAGCCCCACCGGGAGTCTCTCCTACAATGAGCAGTTCTTC. It yields the protein CASSPTGSLSYNEQFF.

The V and J genes are TRBV6-5 and TRBJ2-5; 10 bases match TRBD1. The CDR3 spans 14 residues. The J segment lost 4 bases and the V segment lost 2 bases, leaving 1 base of the junction unmatched. The germline V gene encodes CDR1 MNHEY and CDR2 SVGAGI. The CDR3 nucleotides are TGTGCCAGCAGTTACCGGACAGGGGGAGAGACCCAGTACTTC. Translated: CASSYRTGGETQYF.

The V call is TRBV7-8, the J call TRBJ1-1; TRBD1 matches 10 bases. Germline V gene lookup returns CDR1 SGHVS and CDR2 FQNEAQ. The CDR3 extends over 16 amino acids. J gave up 1 base and V 3 bases, and 5 bases lay outside the gene matches. Written as DNA, the CDR3 is TGTGCCAGCAGCTTCGACAGGGGGCCCCAGAACACTGAAGCTTTCTTT. Its translation: CASSFDRGPQNTEAFF.

The chain combines TRBV7-9 with TRBJ1-4; no clear D gene. V was pared by 5 bases and J by 0 bases, with 10 bases between. The CDR3 runs 15 residues. Germline-derived CDR1 and CDR2 are SEHNR and FQNEAQ (reference sequence). CDR3 nucleotides: TGTGCCAGCAGCCCAGGTGGTGCAACTAATGAAAAACTGTTTTTT. Translated, it gives CASSPGGATNEKLFF.

The V call is TRBV5-1, the J call TRBJ2-7, with TRBD1 matching over 9 bases. This CDR3 is built from 15 residues. Trimming cost V 4 bases and J 5 bases; bases outside gene matches: 10. In germline, CDR1 is SGHRS, CDR2 YFSETQ. The CDR3 DNA sequence: TGCGCCAGCAGCCCGAGACAGGGGGGGAGGCACGAGCAGTACTTC. This sequence encodes CASSPRQGGRHEQYF.

This chain uses TRBV11-2 with TRBJ1-4, with 7 bases that match TRBD1. The V gene end was trimmed by 1 base and the J gene end by 8 bases; junction bases not matched to a gene: 7. The germline V gene encodes CDR1 SGHAT and CDR2 FQNNGV. This CDR3 comprises 15 residues. CDR3 sequence: CASSLATYRGEKLFF. DNA of the CDR3: TGTGCCAGCAGCTTAGCAACCTACAGGGGCGAAAAACTGTTTTTT.

V gene TRBV7-8 combines with J gene TRBJ1-1; D gene ambiguous. Trimming removed 5 bases at V and 3 bases at J, with 13 bases between. The CDR3 loop spans 14 amino acids. Per the germline V gene, CDR1 is SGHVS and CDR2 is FQNEAQ. The CDR3 coding sequence is TGTGCCAGCAGCCGAGAAGCCCTGGACACTGAAGCTTTCTTT. Protein sequence: CASSREALDTEAFF.

The chain employs TRBV28 and TRBJ2-1, with D possibly matching TRBD2 (5 bases). The CDR3 is made up of 13 amino acids. Trimming removed 5 bases from V and 15 bases from J, with 20 bases in between. Germline loops: CDR1 MDHEN, CDR2 SYDVKM. DNA of the CDR3: TGTGCCAGCAGTCTTTCATCTAGCCTAAGCTGGTTCTTC. It encodes CASSLSSSLSWFF.

V usage is TRBV7-8 and J usage is TRBJ2-2; 12 nucleotides line up with TRBD2. J was trimmed by 3 bases and V by 4 bases; bases with no gene match: 3. Germline V gene data show CDR1 as SGHVS and CDR2 as FQNEAQ. This CDR3 has 16 amino acids. CDR3 sequence reads: CASSYSSGRDTGELFF. The CDR3 bases are TGTGCCAGCAGCTACTCTAGCGGGAGGGACACCGGGGAGCTGTTTTTT. Combining the CDR3 with reference TRBV7-8 and TRBJ2-2 gives the whole variable domain GAGVSQSPRYKVAKRGQDVALRCDPISGHVSLFWYQQALGQGPEFLTYFQNEAQLDKSGLPSDRFFAERPEGSVSTLKIQRTQQEDSAVYLCASSYSSGRDTGELFFGEGSRLTVL.

J is TRBJ1-2 and V is TRBV4-3; D remains ambiguous. Trimming removed 0 bases from V and 4 bases from J, with 9 bases in between. Germline V gene sequence: CDR1 LGHNA, CDR2 YSLEER. There are 14 residues in the CDR3. CDR3 in amino acids: CASSQDAQSYGYTF. The CDR3, as DNA: TGCGCCAGCAGCCAAGATGCACAGTCCTATGGCTACACCTTC.

The V and J genes are TRBV28 and TRBJ1-2; the D is unclear. This CDR3 region has 12 residues. Trimming pared 4 bases from V and 2 bases from J, leaving 5 bases between. Per the germline V gene, CDR1 is MDHEN and CDR2 is SYDVKM. The CDR3 nucleotides are TGTGCCAGCAGTTACGGGAACTATGGCTACACCTTC. Protein sequence: CASSYGNYGYTF.

V usage is TRBV6-5 and J usage is TRBJ1-2; no reliable D call. Germline V gene sequence: CDR1 MNHEY, CDR2 SVGAGI. Trimming pared 7 bases from V and 4 bases from J, leaving 16 bases between. The CDR3 runs to 14 residues. This CDR3 is CASTPVPGSYGYTF. For the CDR3, the DNA is TGTGCCAGCACCCCTGTTCCAGGCTCCTATGGCTACACCTTC.

The V gene is TRBV6-5, the J gene TRBJ1-2; a possible D gene is TRBD1 (6 bases). This CDR3 contains 14 residues. Between the trimmed V and J ends, which lost 2 bases and 7 bases, there was a span of 14 bases. Germline CDR1 and CDR2: MNHEY and SVGAGI. DNA for the CDR3: TGTGCCAGCAGTTACAGGAGGGGGGGCCCTGGCTACACCTTC. Protein sequence: CASSYRRGGPGYTF.

The V call is TRBV2, the J call TRBJ2-1; TRBD2 agrees at 7 bases. This CDR3 contains 16 residues. Losses at the gene ends were 7 bases for V and 0 bases for J; bases not matched to a gene: 9. Germline assignment: CDR1 SNHLY and CDR2 FYNNEI. As DNA, the CDR3 is TGTGCCAGCACCAGACTAGCCGTGGACTCCTACAATGAGCAGTTCTTC. As protein: CASTRLAVDSYNEQFF. Complete variable domain (other parts from reference TRBV2 and TRBJ2-1): EPEVTQTPSHQVTQMGQEVILRCVPISNHLYFYWYRQILGQKVEFLVSFYNNEISEKSEIFDDQFSVERPDGSNFTLKIRSTKLEDSAMYFCASTRLAVDSYNEQFFGPGTRLTVL.

The V call is TRBV7-2, the J call TRBJ2-5; the match to TRBD2 covers 12 bases. After removal of 5 bases from V and 0 bases from J, the junction contained 4 bases not matched to a gene. Germline loops: CDR1 SGHTA, CDR2 FQGNSA. The CDR3 totals 16 residues. The CDR3 loop is CASSNLAGGDQETQYF. The CDR3 nucleotides are TGTGCCAGCAGCAACCTAGCGGGGGGGGACCAAGAGACCCAGTACTTC.

The chain joins TRBV28 to TRBJ2-1; tentatively, D is TRBD2 (6 bases). There are 17 residues in the CDR3. The germline CDR1 and CDR2 sequences are MDHEN and SYDVKM. Deletions cut 6 bases from V and 4 bases from J, with 22 bases between. CDR3 protein: CASREETGTQNYNEQFF. The CDR3, as DNA: TGTGCCAGCAGGGAAGAGACCGGGACTCAGAATTACAATGAGCAGTTCTTC.